This T cell receptor beta chain was observed in a study of T cell repertoires in cytomegalovirus infection. Across the whole study: In public TCR beta signatures, there were indications of both CMV infection and matching HLA type. Study-wide results and caveats: HLA-C-restricted CMV-specific TCR beta clonotypes prevailed in the ex vivo response. Using cumulative public TCR beta family frequency, the authors identified those who carried CMV together with the relevant HLA.

This clonotype appeared many times. The antigen is unknown. Via MiXCR, TCRdb re-called the reads, giving one row per CDR3 protein. The sample lists around 530,000 distinct CDR3 sequences; approximately 15% were seen once. Sample: CD8+ T cells from PBMCs. The receptor was derived from a human donor in good health (CMV status not recorded). Some clones in this sample may be carry-over from other donors' samples.

In DNA form, the CDR3 reads TGTGCCAGTTCGACAGGGACCTACGAGCAGTACTTC. The encoded protein is CASSTGTYEQYF. This sequence joins TRBV11-2 and TRBJ2-7; 7 bases are a match to TRBD1. The CDR3 spans 12 residues. The V gene's germline CDR1 is SGHAT and CDR2 FQNNGV. The V and J ends lost 9 bases and 2 bases, in that order; junction bases with no gene match: 4.